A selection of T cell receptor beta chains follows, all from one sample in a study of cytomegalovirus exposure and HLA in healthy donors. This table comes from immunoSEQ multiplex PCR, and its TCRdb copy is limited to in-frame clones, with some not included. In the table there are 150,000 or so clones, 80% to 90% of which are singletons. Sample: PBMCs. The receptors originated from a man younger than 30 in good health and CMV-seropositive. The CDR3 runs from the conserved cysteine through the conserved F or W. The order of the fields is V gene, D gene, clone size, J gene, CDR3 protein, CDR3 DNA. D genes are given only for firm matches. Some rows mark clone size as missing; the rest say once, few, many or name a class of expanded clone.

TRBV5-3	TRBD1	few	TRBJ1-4	CARSGQGGEKLFF	TGTGCCAGGTCCGGACAGGGAGGAGAAAAACTGTTTTTT
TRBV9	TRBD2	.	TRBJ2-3	CASSPGTSGGTDTQYF	TGTGCCAGCAGCCCCGGGACTAGCGGGGGCACAGATACGCAGTATTTT
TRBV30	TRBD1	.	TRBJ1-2	CAWSPRDREFGGYTF	TGTGCCTGGAGTCCCCGGGACAGGGAGTTTGGTGGCTACACCTTC
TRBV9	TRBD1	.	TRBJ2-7	CASSAQGVVYEQYF	TGTGCCAGCAGCGCCCAGGGGGTTGTCTACGAGCAGTACTTC
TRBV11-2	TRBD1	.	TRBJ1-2	CASSPDRGGGYTF	TGTGCCAGCAGCCCCGACAGGGGGGGAGGCTACACCTTC
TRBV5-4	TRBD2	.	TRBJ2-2	CASSLTSGGTGELFF	TGTGCCAGCAGCTTGACTAGCGGGGGAACCGGGGAGCTGTTTTTT
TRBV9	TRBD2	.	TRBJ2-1	CASSTSGGAYNEQFF	TGTGCCAGCAGCACTAGCGGGGGGGCCTACAATGAGCAGTTCTTC
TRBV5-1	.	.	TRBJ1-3	CASSPGDGDTIYF	TGCGCCAGCAGCCCGGGGGATGGGGACACCATATATTTT
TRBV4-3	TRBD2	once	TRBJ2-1	CASSQDSGGGGNEQFF	TGCGCCAGCAGCCAAGATTCGGGCGGGGGGGGGAATGAGCAGTTCTTC
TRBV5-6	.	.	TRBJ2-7	CASSLDGQFEQYF	TGTGCCAGCAGCTTGGACGGACAGTTCGAGCAGTACTTC
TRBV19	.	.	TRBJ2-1	CASSANRVYNEQFF	TGTGCCAGTAGTGCAAACCGGGTCTACAATGAGCAGTTCTTC
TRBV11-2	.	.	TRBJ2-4	CASSLVPGQLAKNIQYF	TGTGCCAGCAGCTTAGTCCCGGGACAACTAGCCAAAAACATTCAGTACTTC
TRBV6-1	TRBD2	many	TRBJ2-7	CASSEFSGGPSEQYF	TGTGCCAGCAGTGAATTTTCGGGGGGACCCTCCGAGCAGTACTTC
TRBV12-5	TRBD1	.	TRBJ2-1	CASGFPPGFGTGKSEQFF	TGTGCTAGTGGTTTCCCGCCCGGGTTTGGGACAGGGAAGAGTGAGCAGTTCTTC
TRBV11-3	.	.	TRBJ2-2	CASSLDRVGFTGELFF	TGTGCCAGCAGCTTAGACAGGGTAGGATTTACCGGGGAGCTGTTTTTT
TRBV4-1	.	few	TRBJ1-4	CASSQGPTRFF	TGCGCCAGCAGCCAAGGACCGACACGGTTTTTT
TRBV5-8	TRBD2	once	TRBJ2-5	CASSQLAGGHETQYF	TGTGCCAGCAGCCAACTAGCGGGGGGGCACGAGACCCAGTACTTC
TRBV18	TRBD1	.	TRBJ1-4	CASSPLGTGNNEKLFF	TGTGCCAGCTCACCACTGGGGACAGGGAATAATGAAAAACTGTTTTTT
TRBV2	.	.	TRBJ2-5	CASSSSGPLETQYF	TGTGCCAGCAGTTCGAGCGGTCCGCTCGAGACCCAGTACTTC
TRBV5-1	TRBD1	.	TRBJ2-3	CASSLAGDRVTKTDTQYF	TGCGCCAGCAGCTTGGCCGGGGACAGGGTGACGAAGACAGATACGCAGTATTTT
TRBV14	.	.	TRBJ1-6	CASSPRLNSPLHF	TGTGCCAGCAGCCCGAGGTTAAATTCACCCCTCCACTTT
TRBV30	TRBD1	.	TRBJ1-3	CARAIGTGGASGNTIYF	TGTGCCAGAGCGATCGGGACAGGGGGCGCTTCTGGAAACACCATATATTTT
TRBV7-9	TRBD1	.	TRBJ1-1	CASSGTGQPNTEAFF	TGTGCCAGCAGCGGAACGGGACAGCCGAACACTGAAGCTTTCTTT
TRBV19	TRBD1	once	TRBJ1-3	CASSHTGTGDFSGNTIYF	TGTGCCAGTAGCCATACCGGGACAGGCGATTTCTCTGGAAACACCATATATTTT
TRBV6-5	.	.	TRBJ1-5	CASSTSTGRNQPQHF	.
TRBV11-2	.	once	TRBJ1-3	CASSPRVSGNTIYF	TGTGCCAGCAGCCCCCGGGTGTCTGGAAACACCATATATTTT
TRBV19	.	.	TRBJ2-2	CASSTGTGRDGGELFF	TGTGCCAGTAGTACAGGGACTGGTCGAGACGGCGGGGAGCTGTTTTTT
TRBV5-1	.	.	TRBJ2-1	CASSLATGLNNEQFF	TGCGCCAGCAGCTTGGCCACAGGTCTGAACAATGAGCAGTTCTTC
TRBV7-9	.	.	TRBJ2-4	CASSPIERNIQYF	TGTGCCAGCAGCCCAATAGAAAGAAACATTCAGTACTTC
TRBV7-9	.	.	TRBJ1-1	CASRVGGGNTEAFF	TGTGCCAGCAGAGTTGGGGGGGGCAACACTGAAGCTTTCTTT
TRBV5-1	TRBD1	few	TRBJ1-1	CASSRQASGTGGAEAFF	TGCGCCAGCAGCCGACAGGCTTCGGGAACAGGGGGCGCTGAAGCTTTCTTT
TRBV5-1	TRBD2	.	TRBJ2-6	CASEGLAGAASSGANVLTF	TGCGCCAGCGAGGGACTAGCGGGGGCCGCGAGCTCTGGGGCCAACGTCCTGACTTTC
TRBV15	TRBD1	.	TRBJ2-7	CATSRGRQGVNEQYF	TGTGCCACCAGCAGAGGGCGACAGGGTGTCAACGAGCAGTACTTC
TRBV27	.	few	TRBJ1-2	CASSPSRGANYGYTF	TGTGCCAGCAGTCCCTCCCGGGGAGCTAACTATGGCTACACCTTC
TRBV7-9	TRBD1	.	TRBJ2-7	CASSNGQDYEQYF	TGTGCCAGCAGCAACGGACAGGACTACGAGCAGTACTTC
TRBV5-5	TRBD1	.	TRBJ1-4	CASSFRDRSLKLFF	TGTGCCAGCAGCTTCCGGGACAGGAGTCTAAAACTGTTTTTT
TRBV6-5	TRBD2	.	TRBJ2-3	CASRLAGTDTQYF	TGTGCCAGTAGACTAGCGGGGACAGATACGCAGTATTTT
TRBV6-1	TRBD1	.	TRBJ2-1	CASSGGQGAGYNEQFF	TGTGCCAGCAGTGGGGGACAGGGGGCTGGCTACAATGAGCAGTTCTTC
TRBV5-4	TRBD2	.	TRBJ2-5	CASSLGSGGFGETQYF	TGTGCCAGCAGCTTGGGTAGCGGGGGGTTCGGAGAGACCCAGTACTTC
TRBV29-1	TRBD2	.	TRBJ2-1	CSVLEGLEVNEQFF	TGCAGCGTCCTGGAAGGACTAGAGGTTAATGAGCAGTTCTTC
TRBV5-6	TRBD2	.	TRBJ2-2	CASSYATSGGAYKGELFF	TGTGCCAGCAGCTACGCGACTAGCGGGGGGGCCTATAAGGGGGAGCTGTTTTTT
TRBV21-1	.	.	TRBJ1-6	CASSKERTGGSSYNSPLHF	TGTGCCAGCAGCAAAGAGAGGACAGGGGGCAGCTCCTATAATTCACCCCTCCACTTT
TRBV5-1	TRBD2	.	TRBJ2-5	CASSLVASGGVRETQYF	TGCGCCAGCAGCTTGGTGGCTAGCGGGGGCGTCCGAGAGACCCAGTACTTC
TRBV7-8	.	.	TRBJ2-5	CASSLRQEPRETQYF	TGTGCCAGCAGCTTACGACAGGAACCCCGAGAGACCCAGTACTTC
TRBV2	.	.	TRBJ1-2	CASSEPWADYGYTF	TGTGCCAGCAGTGAACCTTGGGCAGATTATGGCTACACCTTC
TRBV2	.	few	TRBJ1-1	CARERGMIEGEAFF	TGTGCCAGAGAGCGGGGGATGATCGAGGGTGAAGCTTTCTTT
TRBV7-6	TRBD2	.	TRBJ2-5	CASSAGVPQETQYF	TGTGCCAGCAGTGCGGGGGTACCCCAAGAGACCCAGTACTTC
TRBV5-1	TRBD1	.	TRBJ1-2	CASSLAIAGGIEGYTF	TGCGCCAGCAGCTTGGCCATTGCAGGGGGAATAGAGGGCTACACCTTC
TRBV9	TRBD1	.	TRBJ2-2	CASSVGLPRGTGATGELFF	TGTGCCAGCAGCGTAGGGCTGCCCCGGGGGACAGGGGCCACCGGGGAGCTGTTTTTT
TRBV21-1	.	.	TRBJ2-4	CASSRRDVTFVPKNIQYF	TGTGCCAGCAGCAGGAGGGACGTTACGTTCGTGCCAAAAAACATTCAGTACTTC